This is a list of T cell receptor beta chains from one sample in a study of Ad26.COV2.S vaccination and SARS-CoV-2 variants. Sequencing used immunoSEQ multiplex PCR; TCRdb keeps in-frame clones, though not all of them. The sample has some 640,000 clones; roughly 90% are singletons. This specimen consisted of peripheral blood, obtained in a trial of Ad26.COV2.S vaccine versus placebo. The origin of the receptors is a person between 18 and 65 years old who received the Ad26.COV2.S COVID-19 vaccine or a placebo. Each CDR3 is given with its conserved first and last residue. The order of the fields is D gene, J gene, V gene, clone size, CDR3 DNA, CDR3 protein. D genes are given only for firm matches. Clone size is not always given. Where it is, it says once, few, many or a class for expanded clones.

TRBD1 TRBJ1-2 TRBV7-6 . TGTGCCAGCAGCCCTGACAGGGACTATGGCTACACCTTC CASSPDRDYGYTF
. TRBJ1-6 TRBV2 . TGTGCCAGCAGTGATGGGCGGAGCTCCTATAATTCACCCCTCCACTTT CASSDGRSSYNSPLHF
. TRBJ1-5 TRBV2 . TGTGCCAGCAGTGAGACCAGGGGCAATCAGCCCCAGCATTTT CASSETRGNQPQHF
. TRBJ1-1 TRBV4-3 . TGCGCCAGCAGCCAAGAGGCTGGGAACACTGAAGCTTTCTTT CASSQEAGNTEAFF
. TRBJ1-2 TRBV6-5 . TGTGCCAGCAGTAACAGGGAAGACTATGGCTACACCTTC CASSNREDYGYTF
TRBD1 TRBJ1-1 TRBV11-1 once TGTGCCAGCAGCTTCTCCCATGGACAGGGCTTCACTGAAGCTTTCTTT CASSFSHGQGFTEAFF
. TRBJ2-6 TRBV5-5 . TGTGCCAGCAGCTTGTTGGGGGCTGGGGCCAACGTCCTGACTTTC CASSLLGAGANVLTF
TRBD2 TRBJ2-2 TRBV6-2/TRBV6-3 . TGTGCCAGCAGTTACGTGGGGGGGGACACCGGGGAGCTGTTTTTT CASSYVGGDTGELFF
TRBD2 TRBJ2-3 TRBV20-1 once TGCAGTGCTGGGACTAGCGATACGCAGTATTTT CSAGTSDTQYF
TRBD1 TRBJ1-4 TRBV27 . TGTGCCAGCGGCACACAGGGGAATGAAAAACTGTTTTTT CASGTQGNEKLFF
. TRBJ1-3 TRBV7-4 . TGTGCCAGCAGCAAGGGCAGGGACGGGAACACCATATATTTT CASSKGRDGNTIYF
. TRBJ1-2 TRBV11-2 once TGTGCCAGCAGCCCTACGAACTTCTGGGCTGGCTACACCTTC CASSPTNFWAGYTF
. TRBJ1-1 TRBV7-9 few TGTGCCAGCAGCCCCCGTAGCGGAAACACTGAAGCTTTCTTT CASSPRSGNTEAFF
. TRBJ1-5 TRBV6-5 few TGTGCCAGCAGTCCCGGGGCCTGGTCGCTTGTGACCCAGCATTTT CASSPGAWSLVTQHF
. TRBJ2-2 TRBV27 . TGTGCCAGCAGTTACCACTTCCAGGGTTTCTTTGGCAGCGGGGAGCTGTTTTTT CASSYHFQGFFGSGELFF
. TRBJ1-5 TRBV21-1 . TGTGCCAGCTGGGTCGAAGACAGGGATCAGCCCCAGCATTTT CASWVEDRDQPQHF
. TRBJ2-5 TRBV5-6 . TGTGCCAGCAGCAAGGACAGTCAAGAGACCCAGTACTTC CASSKDSQETQYF
. TRBJ2-5 TRBV6-5 . TGTGCCAGCTTCGGGTCCCAAGAGACCCAGTACTTC CASFGSQETQYF
TRBD1 TRBJ1-2 TRBV30 . TGTGCCTGGAGTGGCACAGGGGGCAGCTATGGCTACACCTTC CAWSGTGGSYGYTF
TRBD1 TRBJ2-7 TRBV6-1 . TGTGCCAGCAGTGAAAGGGGGACAGGAATAATTAGGCAGTACTTC CASSERGTGIIRQYF
. TRBJ1-5 TRBV7-9 . TGTGCCAGCAGCCGAGATTATAGCAATCAGCCCCAGCATTTT CASSRDYSNQPQHF
. TRBJ2-3 TRBV12-5 . TGTGCTAGTGGTTTTGGGGATTATTTAGATACGCAGTATTTT CASGFGDYLDTQYF
. TRBJ1-1 TRBV11-1 . TGTGCCAGCAGCTTGGAAGAGACAGTAATGAACACTGAAGCTTTCTTT CASSLEETVMNTEAFF
TRBD2 TRBJ2-1 TRBV19 . TGTGCCAGTACCCAGCGGACTAGCGGATACAATGAGCAGTTCTTC CASTQRTSGYNEQFF
TRBD2 TRBJ2-2 TRBV27 once TGTGCCAGCAGTTTCGGGGTAGCGGGGGGTAACGGGGAGCTGTTTTTT CASSFGVAGGNGELFF
. TRBJ2-3 TRBV27 . TGTGCCAGCAGCTTAACGGGCACAGATACGCAGTATTTT CASSLTGTDTQYF
TRBD2 TRBJ2-3 TRBV3-1/TRBV3-2 . TGTGCCAGCAGCCCTAGCGGGGGAACAGATACGCAGTATTTT CASSPSGGTDTQYF
. TRBJ1-3 TRBV5-8 . TGTGCCAGCAGCTTGGATAGCGTCGGCTCTGGAAACACCATATATTTT CASSLDSVGSGNTIYF